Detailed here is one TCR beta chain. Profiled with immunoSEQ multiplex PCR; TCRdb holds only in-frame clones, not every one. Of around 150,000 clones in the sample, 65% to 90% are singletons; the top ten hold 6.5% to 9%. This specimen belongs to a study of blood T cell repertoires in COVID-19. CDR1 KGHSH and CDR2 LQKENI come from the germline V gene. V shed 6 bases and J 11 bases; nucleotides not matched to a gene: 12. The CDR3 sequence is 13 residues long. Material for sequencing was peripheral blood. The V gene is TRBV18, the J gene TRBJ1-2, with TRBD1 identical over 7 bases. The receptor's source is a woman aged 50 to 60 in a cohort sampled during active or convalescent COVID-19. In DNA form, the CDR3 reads TGTGCCAGCTCCCCCGGGACAGACCTTTTATACACCTTC. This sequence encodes CASSPGTDLLYTF.